This T cell receptor (beta chain) was identified in a study of T-cell reconstitution after alpha-beta-depleted transplantation in children. V lost 5 bases to trimming and J lost 3 bases, with 21 bases between them. The CDR3 runs 17 residues. Preparing the TCRbeta library involved the use of unique molecular identifiers. TCRdb reprocessed the PCR reads with MiXCR, giving one entry per CDR3 protein. The table has about 250,000 distinct CDR3 sequences, 20% to 30% seen once. The chain uses TRBV12-3 or TRBV12-4 and TRBJ2-3, with D maybe TRBD1 (6 bases). This TCR derives from a female patient aged 2-9 years who had a stem cell transplant for congenital amegakaryocytic thrombocytopenia, so the T cells may come from the graft donor. This sample comprised PBMCs, mostly from graft donor cells, obtained 360 days after TCRalphabeta/CD19-depleted stem cell transplant. The CDR3: CASSPGFTGLGTDTQYF. As DNA, the CDR3 is TGTGCCAGCAGTCCTGGATTCACAGGGTTAGGGACAGATACGCAGTATTTT.